A selection of T cell receptor beta chains follows, all from one sample in a study of blood T cell repertoires in COVID-19. Profiled with immunoSEQ multiplex PCR; TCRdb holds only in-frame clones, not every one. Among about 140,000 clones listed, roughly 91% were seen once. The specimen sequenced was peripheral blood. These receptors came from a man aged 60 to 75 with active or convalescent COVID-19. Both conserved end residues are part of each CDR3. D genes are given only for firm matches. The size field is filled for only some rows; it gives once, few, many or a size class.

clone_size,d_call,v_call,j_call,cdr3_nt,cdr3_aa
-,TRBD1,TRBV29-1,TRBJ2-6,TGCAGCGTGCTACAGGGGAATTCTGGGGCCAACGTCCTGACTTTC,CSVLQGNSGANVLTF
-,-,TRBV7-2,TRBJ1-2,TGTGCCAGCAGCTTAGATCCAGCCGAGGATGGCTACACCTTC,CASSLDPAEDGYTF
-,-,TRBV9,TRBJ2-5,TGTGCCAGCAGCGTAAACGGTAGACTACAAGAGACCCAGTACTTC,CASSVNGRLQETQYF
-,-,TRBV5-1,TRBJ1-5,TGCGCCAGCAGCTTGACCGGGGAGGGCAATCAGCCCCAGCATTTT,CASSLTGEGNQPQHF
-,TRBD1,TRBV28,TRBJ2-5,TGTGCCAGCGGAACCGGGACAGGGCAAGAGACCCAGTACTTC,CASGTGTGQETQYF
-,TRBD1,TRBV28,TRBJ1-2,TGTGCCAGCAGGCCGCAGGGGGCGCTGAACTATGGCTACACCTTC,CASRPQGALNYGYTF
-,-,TRBV7-2,TRBJ2-5,TGTGCCAGCAGCCTTTGGCGGGCGACAGAGACCCAGTACTTC,CASSLWRATETQYF
-,-,TRBV9,TRBJ1-2,TGTGCCAGCAGCGCCGGGGGGCTTAACTATGGCTACACCTTC,CASSAGGLNYGYTF
-,-,TRBV19,TRBJ1-6,TGTGCCAGTGGATTTAAAGCTTTGGGCGCGGGGGGATATTCACCCCTCCACTTT,CASGFKALGAGGYSPLHF
-,TRBD1,TRBV5-4,TRBJ2-7,TGTGCCAGCAGCGCGACAGGGTCCTACGAGCAGTACTTC,CASSATGSYEQYF
few,TRBD2,TRBV7-9,TRBJ2-2,TGTGCCAGCAGTTACAGCGGGGGCCCGAACACCGGGGAGCTGTTTTTT,CASSYSGGPNTGELFF
-,TRBD2,TRBV5-6,TRBJ2-1,TGTGCCAGCAGCTCTCTGACTAGCGGGAGGGCCATTAGCATCCGGGAGCAGTTCTTC,CASSSLTSGRAISIREQFF
-,TRBD1,TRBV23-1,TRBJ1-5,TGCGCCAGCAGTCAATATTACCGACAGGGAATAAGCAATCAGCCCCAGCATTTT,CASSQYYRQGISNQPQHF
-,TRBD1,TRBV2,TRBJ1-3,TGTGCCAGCAGTGGGACCGGGACAGGGTTAGTTGGAAACACCATATATTTT,CASSGTGTGLVGNTIYF
-,-,TRBV5-5,TRBJ1-1,TGTGCCAGCAGCTCACAGGGGAACACTGAAGCTTTCTTT,CASSSQGNTEAFF
-,-,TRBV7-6,TRBJ2-3,TGTGCCAGCAGCTTAGTAGGGGGATTCACAGATACGCAGTATTTT,CASSLVGGFTDTQYF
-,-,TRBV24-1,TRBJ2-2,TGTGCCACCAGTGGACCAACGGGGAACACCGGGGAGCTGTTTTTT,CATSGPTGNTGELFF
-,TRBD1,TRBV6-2/TRBV6-3,TRBJ1-1,TGTGCCAGCAGTTACCGAGACAGGGTGCATGAAGCTTTCTTT,CASSYRDRVHEAFF
-,-,TRBV2,TRBJ2-7,TGTGCCAGTCAAAAAACCTACGAGCAGTACTTC,CASQKTYEQYF
-,-,TRBV28,TRBJ2-1,TGTGCCAGCAGTTCAACAGGGTCCGACAATGAGCAGTTCTTC,CASSSTGSDNEQFF
-,TRBD1,TRBV4-3,TRBJ2-7,TGCGCCAGCAGCTCCGGGACAGGGACCTACGAGCAGTACTTC,CASSSGTGTYEQYF
-,-,TRBV18,TRBJ2-1,TGTGCCAGCTCACCACCGAGTAGTCACGAGCAGTTCTTC,CASSPPSSHEQFF
-,-,TRBV6-5,TRBJ1-2,TGTGCCAGCAGTTACGGAGAGAATAACTATGGCTACACCTTC,CASSYGENNYGYTF
-,TRBD1,TRBV13,TRBJ2-7,TGTGCCAGCAGCCGCCGGGACAGCGGTTCCTACGAGCAGTACTTC,CASSRRDSGSYEQYF
few,TRBD2,TRBV7-2,TRBJ2-5,TGTGCCAGCAGCTCACGGGGGGTCCCCGGAGTGACCCAGTACTTC,CASSSRGVPGVTQYF
-,-,TRBV19,TRBJ2-6,TGTGCCAGCAGAAAATCTGGGGCCAACGTCCTGACTTTC,CASRKSGANVLTF
once,TRBD1,TRBV7-2,TRBJ1-6,TGTGCCAGCAGCTTAATGACAGGGGCGGATTCACCCCTCCACTTT,CASSLMTGADSPLHF
-,-,TRBV11-2,TRBJ1-1,TGTGCCAGCAGCTCCCCCCGGGACTTTGAAGCTTTCTTT,CASSSPRDFEAFF
-,-,TRBV5-1,TRBJ1-5,TGCGCCAGCAGCGCGGGACTCAATCAGCCCCAGCATTTT,CASSAGLNQPQHF
-,TRBD1,TRBV19,TRBJ2-2,TGTGCCAGTAGGACAGGGTCGAACACCGGGGAGCTGTTTTTT,CASRTGSNTGELFF
-,-,TRBV4-2,TRBJ2-3,TGTGCCAGCAGCCAAGAACGGTTGGATACGCAGTATTTT,CASSQERLDTQYF
-,TRBD2,TRBV7-2,TRBJ2-7,TGTGCCAGCAGCTTAGTAACTAGCGGGAGGGGTTACGAGCAGTACTTC,CASSLVTSGRGYEQYF
-,-,TRBV11-2,TRBJ2-6,TGTGCCAGCAGCTTAGTCAGGGTTCACTCTGGGGCCAACGTCCTGACTTTC,CASSLVRVHSGANVLTF
-,TRBD2,TRBV5-5,TRBJ2-7,TGTGCCAGCAGCTTATCGGGAATTAGCGGGATCTACGAGCAGTACTTC,CASSLSGISGIYEQYF
-,-,TRBV5-4,TRBJ1-6,TGTGCCAGCACTTCTACGAGCTCCTATAATTCACCCCTCCACTTT,CASTSTSSYNSPLHF
-,-,TRBV7-2,TRBJ1-5,TGTGCCAGCAGCTTAGGGGGCTATAGCAATCAGCCCCAGCATTTT,CASSLGGYSNQPQHF
-,TRBD1,TRBV20-1,TRBJ1-2,TGCAGTGCTAGTGGGCCCGGGACAGGGTATGGCTACACCTTC,CSASGPGTGYGYTF
-,-,TRBV7-2,TRBJ1-2,TGTGCCAGCAGCTTAGCTCGTCCCTTTGGGGGGAATGGCTACACCTTC,CASSLARPFGGNGYTF
-,-,TRBV3-1/TRBV3-2,TRBJ1-1,TGTGCCAGCAGACCGGGGGGGTACACTGAAGCTTTCTTT,CASRPGGYTEAFF
-,-,TRBV7-2,TRBJ1-1,TGTGCCAGCAGCTTAGTGACAGGATCTAACACTGAAGCTTTCTTT,CASSLVTGSNTEAFF
-,TRBD1,TRBV18,TRBJ1-6,TGTGCCAGCTCACCCTTGAGGGACAGGGGCTCACCCCTCCACTTT,CASSPLRDRGSPLHF
few,TRBD1,TRBV28,TRBJ1-5,TGTGCCAGCAGGCACAAGACAGGGGGAAATCAGCCCCAGCATTTT,CASRHKTGGNQPQHF
-,-,TRBV28,TRBJ1-1,TGTGCCAGCACCCTACCCAGGGGAAGGACTGAAGCTTTCTTT,CASTLPRGRTEAFF
-,TRBD1,TRBV4-1,TRBJ2-7,TGCGCCAGCAGCCAAGACCGGACAGGGGGTTGGGGCGAGCAGTACTTC,CASSQDRTGGWGEQYF
-,-,TRBV7-3,TRBJ2-3,TGTGCCAGCAGCTTAAACTCGCCGAGCGGAAGCACAGATACGCAGTATTTT,CASSLNSPSGSTDTQYF
-,-,TRBV28,TRBJ1-1,TGTGCGTCACAGGAGAACACTGAAGCTTTCTTT,CASQENTEAFF
few,-,TRBV9,TRBJ1-4,TGTGCCAGCAGCCCGACGTACGGGAATGAAAAACTGTTTTTT,CASSPTYGNEKLFF
-,-,TRBV29-1,TRBJ2-3,TGCAGCGGGAGGGACCCCGGGGCCGTACTCTTAGAGACGCAGTATTTT,CSGRDPGAVLLETQYF
-,TRBD1,TRBV5-6,TRBJ2-2,TGTGCCAGCAGCTTGGTGGGACAGGGTGGCGGGGAGCTGTTTTTT,CASSLVGQGGGELFF
-,-,TRBV7-8,TRBJ2-7,TGTGCCAGCAGCTTGGGGCGCTACGAGCAGTACTTC,CASSLGRYEQYF
-,TRBD1,TRBV28,TRBJ1-2,TGTGCCAGCAGTGGACAGGGGGGGGCGAACACCTTC,CASSGQGGANTF
-,TRBD2,TRBV27,TRBJ2-3,TGTGCCAGCAATCTCTACCGGGGGACTAGCAGCGCAGATACGCAGTATTTT,CASNLYRGTSSADTQYF
-,TRBD1,TRBV2,TRBJ1-4,TGTGCCAGCAGTGAAGACCGGGACAGGGAATACGAAAAACTGTTTTTT,CASSEDRDREYEKLFF
once,TRBD2,TRBV4-2,TRBJ2-2,TGTGCCAGCAGCCAAGAAGCCAGCGGGAGTATGTTAGCCGGGGAGCTGTTTTTT,CASSQEASGSMLAGELFF
once,-,TRBV5-5,TRBJ2-6,TGTGCCAGCAGCTCGTTGGAGGGGTCTGTCTCTGGGGCCAACGTCCTGACTTTC,CASSSLEGSVSGANVLTF
-,TRBD1,TRBV28,TRBJ2-5,TGTGCCAGCAGTTTACCCGGGACAGGGGGCCGGGAGACCCAGTACTTC,CASSLPGTGGRETQYF
-,-,TRBV7-9,TRBJ2-2,TGTGCCAGCAGCCCGTGGGACAAGAACACCGGGGAGCTGTTTTTT,CASSPWDKNTGELFF
-,-,TRBV3-1/TRBV3-2,TRBJ2-7,TGTGCCAGCAGCGGCTGGACGGGAGATTACGAGCAGTACTTC,CASSGWTGDYEQYF
-,TRBD2,TRBV27,TRBJ2-3,TGTGCCAGCAGTTCCTTGGTGGGAGGGCCAGATACGCAGTATTTT,CASSSLVGGPDTQYF